The 7 T cell receptor beta chains presented below share a single source sample, sequenced in a study of CD8+ T cells in alopecia areata. Treatment in this sample: oral pan-JAK inhibitor, 5-10 mg twice daily. RNA extraction and reverse transcription yielded cDNA as sequencing template. Clones were sequenced by immunoSEQ multiplex PCR, and TCRdb holds only the in-frame ones, with some missing. In the table there are some 120,000 clones, over 60% of which are singletons. The sequencing used CD4+ T cells sorted from blood, collected at week 4, from a patient treated with tofacitinib. All receptors come from a human donor with alopecia areata.

The chain combines TRBV6-5 with TRBJ1-6; the D gene is possibly TRBD1 (6 bases). Trimming cost V 6 bases and J 8 bases, with 14 bases left between them. This CDR3 is 14 amino acids long. CDR1 is MNHEY and CDR2 is SVGAGI in the germline V gene. The CDR3 bases are TGTGCCAGCAGGGCAGGGGTCCGGTATTCACCCCTCCACTTT. It encodes CASRAGVRYSPLHF.

This clone was seen once. The chain is built from TRBV4-2 and TRBJ2-5; 7 bases map to TRBD2. V was pared by 5 bases and J by 5 bases, with 8 bases of the junction left unmatched. Germline V gene sequence: CDR1 LGHNA, CDR2 YNFKEQ. The CDR3 contains 14 residues. CDR3 in DNA: TGTGCCAGCAGCGTCGGACTAGTGGGTGAGACCCAGTACTTC. Its translation: CASSVGLVGETQYF.

J is TRBJ2-6 and V is TRBV5-4; D call uncertain. Germline loops: CDR1 SGHNT, CDR2 YYREEE (reference sequence). V was cut by 0 bases and J by 3 bases, with 4 bases left in between. The CDR3 spans 14 residues. DNA of the CDR3: TGTGCCAGCAGCTTGGGTTTTGGGGCCAACGTCCTGACTTTC. Translation gives CASSLGFGANVLTF. Complete variable domain (other parts from reference TRBV5-4 and TRBJ2-6): ETGVTQSPTHLIKTRGQQVTLRCSSQSGHNTVSWYQQALGQGPQFIFQYYREEENGRGNFPPRFSGLQFPNYSSELNVNALELDDSALYLCASSLGFGANVLTFGAGSRLTVL.

The rearrangement joins TRBV7-2 to TRBJ1-2, with D unclear. CDR1 SGHTA and CDR2 FQGNSA come from the germline V gene. CDR3 length: 14 amino acids. V was cut by 1 base and J by 4 bases, with 10 bases left in between. The CDR3 DNA reads as TGTGCCAGCAGCTTAGTTGCGGGTGGCTATGGCTACACCTTC. Protein product: CASSLVAGGYGYTF.

The chain uses TRBV27 and TRBJ1-1; perhaps TRBD1 as D (5 bases). This CDR3 region has 14 residues. Germline lookup yields CDR1 MNHEY and CDR2 SMNVEV (reference sequence). Trimming shortened V by 7 bases and J by 0 bases, and 12 bases separated the two germline ends. The CDR3 DNA is TGTGCCAGCAAACCCAGGGTTATGAACACTGAAGCTTTCTTT. Protein sequence: CASKPRVMNTEAFF.

V gene TRBV4-1 combines with J gene TRBJ2-2, with 8 bases that match TRBD1. CDR1 and CDR2 from the germline V gene are MGHRA and YSYEKL. V shed 0 bases, J shed 6 bases, and the junction held 3 bases outside the gene matches. The CDR3 is made up of 15 amino acids. This chain's CDR3 is CASSQEDRVAGELFF. CDR3 nucleotides: TGCGCCAGCAGCCAAGAGGACAGGGTAGCCGGGGAGCTGTTTTTT.

CDR3 loop: CSAGAGETQYF. The CDR3 coding sequence is TGCAGCGCCGGTGCGGGAGAGACCCAGTACTTC. The chain links TRBV29-1 to TRBJ2-5; D perhaps matches TRBD2 (5 bases). The CDR3 totals 11 residues. CDR1 is SQVTM and CDR2 is ANQGSEA in the germline V gene. V was pared by 7 bases and J by 4 bases, with 10 bases between.